This TCR beta chain derives from a study of control samples from healthy donors and cancer patients. The CDR3 contains 16 residues. From germline, CDR1 is MDHEN and CDR2 SYDVKM. J lost 9 bases, V lost 6 bases, and 15 bases had no gene match. Clones were sequenced by immunoSEQ multiplex PCR, and TCRdb holds only the in-frame ones, with some missing. The table shows 140,000 to 150,000 clones, with around 90% occurring only once. The V gene is TRBV28, the J gene TRBJ2-3; 10 bases align to TRBD2. This receptor was identified in a man aged 25 to 45 in good health. The sequenced sample was blood. The CDR3 DNA reads as TGTGCCAGCAGCCCCCCTGGTAGCGGGGGGCAACAGACGCAGTATTTT. This encodes CASSPPGSGGQQTQYF.